These T cell receptor beta chains were read from a single sample in a study of breast tumors, draining lymph nodes, adjacent tissues. TCRdb itself ran the multiplex PCR reads through MiXCR, one entry per CDR3 protein. This sample carries under 150,000 distinct CDR3 sequences, 20% to 25% of them seen once, and the ten largest clones take roughly 2.7%. Sequencing was carried out using axillary lymph node tissue. The receptors derive from a female donor with breast cancer. Some clones in this sample may be carry-over from other donors' samples. Each CDR3 is given with its conserved first and last residue. The order of the fields is clone size, V gene, J gene, D gene, CDR3 protein, CDR3 DNA. A D gene is named only where the DNA matches it firmly. Rows may omit the clone size; those that give it use once, few, many or a size class.

clone size: many
V gene: TRBV5-6
J gene: TRBJ2-2
D gene: TRBD1
CDR3 protein: CASRTQGSGELFF
CDR3 DNA: TGTGCCAGCAGGACACAGGGGTCCGGGGAGCTGTTTTTT

clone size: many
V gene: TRBV20-1
J gene: TRBJ1-4
D gene: NA
CDR3 protein: CSATLDSINEKLFF
CDR3 DNA: TGCAGTGCTACCTTGGACAGTATTAATGAAAAACTGTTTTTT

clone size: many
V gene: TRBV5-1
J gene: TRBJ2-3
D gene: NA
CDR3 protein: CASSADRYPTDTQYF
CDR3 DNA: TGCGCCAGCAGCGCCGACCGGTATCCCACAGATACGCAGTATTTT

clone size: many
V gene: TRBV5-1
J gene: TRBJ2-7
D gene: NA
CDR3 protein: CASSLAGGEQYF
CDR3 DNA: TGCGCCAGCAGCTTGGCCGGGGGCGAGCAGTACTTC

clone size: many
V gene: TRBV19
J gene: TRBJ2-7
D gene: NA
CDR3 protein: CASSIGRGNEQYF
CDR3 DNA: TGTGCCAGTAGTATAGGACGTGGGAACGAGCAGTACTTC

clone size: many
V gene: TRBV15
J gene: TRBJ1-6
D gene: NA
CDR3 protein: CATSRVSGPLHF
CDR3 DNA: TGTGCCACCAGCAGAGTGAGTGGGCCCCTCCACTTT

clone size: many
V gene: TRBV7-7
J gene: TRBJ2-1
D gene: NA
CDR3 protein: CASSSLRGDEQFF
CDR3 DNA: TGTGCTAGCAGCTCCCTAAGGGGGGATGAGCAGTTCTTC

clone size: many
V gene: TRBV7-8
J gene: TRBJ2-7
D gene: NA
CDR3 protein: CASSLGRQTAYEQYF
CDR3 DNA: TGTGCCAGCAGCTTAGGGAGACAAACTGCATACGAGCAGTACTTC

clone size: NA
V gene: TRBV4-1
J gene: TRBJ1-1
D gene: TRBD1
CDR3 protein: CASSQLQGLNTEAFF
CDR3 DNA: TGCGCCAGCAGCCAACTACAGGGGCTGAACACTGAAGCTTTCTTT

clone size: NA
V gene: TRBV11-2
J gene: TRBJ1-1
D gene: NA
CDR3 protein: CASSLSRVSNTEAFF
CDR3 DNA: TGTGCCAGCAGCTTAAGCCGAGTTTCTAACACTGAAGCTTTCTTT

clone size: many
V gene: TRBV4-3
J gene: TRBJ2-7
D gene: TRBD1
CDR3 protein: CASSRGTGAYEQYF
CDR3 DNA: TGCGCCAGCAGCCGTGGGACAGGGGCCTACGAGCAGTACTTC

clone size: many
V gene: TRBV20-1
J gene: TRBJ1-4
D gene: TRBD1
CDR3 protein: CSAIQGVGEKLFF
CDR3 DNA: TGCAGTGCTATCCAGGGGGTAGGCGAAAAACTGTTTTTT

clone size: once
V gene: TRBV5-4
J gene: TRBJ2-7
D gene: NA
CDR3 protein: CASSIGQKHAYEQYF
CDR3 DNA: TGTGCCAGCAGCATCGGACAGAAGCATGCCTACGAGCAGTACTTC

clone size: many
V gene: TRBV7-6
J gene: TRBJ2-1
D gene: TRBD1
CDR3 protein: CASSPGTGVYNEQFF
CDR3 DNA: TGTGCCAGCAGCCCCGGGACAGGGGTTTACAATGAGCAGTTCTTC

clone size: many
V gene: TRBV15
J gene: TRBJ2-7
D gene: TRBD2
CDR3 protein: CATSRGEGKGYEQYF
CDR3 DNA: TGTGCCACCAGCAGAGGGGAGGGCAAGGGCTACGAGCAGTACTTC

clone size: many
V gene: TRBV10-3
J gene: TRBJ2-7
D gene: TRBD1
CDR3 protein: CAISGGTGSYEQYF
CDR3 DNA: TGTGCCATCAGTGGAGGGACAGGATCCTACGAGCAGTACTTC

clone size: few
V gene: TRBV5-4
J gene: TRBJ2-2
D gene: NA
CDR3 protein: CASSPVPGGELFF
CDR3 DNA: TGTGCCAGCAGCCCCGTGCCGGGGGGGGAGCTGTTTTTT

clone size: many
V gene: TRBV18
J gene: TRBJ2-5
D gene: NA
CDR3 protein: CASSPQRGETQYF
CDR3 DNA: TGTGCCAGCTCCCCGCAACGGGGGGAGACCCAGTACTTC

clone size: many
V gene: TRBV24-1
J gene: TRBJ2-2
D gene: NA
CDR3 protein: CATQPGRQNTGELFF
CDR3 DNA: TGTGCCACCCAGCCGGGGCGGCAGAACACCGGGGAGCTGTTTTTT

clone size: many
V gene: TRBV29-1
J gene: TRBJ2-7
D gene: NA
CDR3 protein: CSVGPSYEQYF
CDR3 DNA: TGCAGCGTTGGACCTTCCTACGAGCAGTACTTC

clone size: few
V gene: TRBV19
J gene: TRBJ2-1
D gene: NA
CDR3 protein: CASRFDSASYNEQFF
CDR3 DNA: TGTGCCAGTAGATTTGACTCCGCCTCCTACAATGAGCAGTTCTTC

clone size: NA
V gene: TRBV11-2
J gene: TRBJ1-1
D gene: NA
CDR3 protein: CASSWTSNTEAFF
CDR3 DNA: TGTGCCAGCAGCTGGACCTCGAACACTGAAGCTTTCTTT

clone size: many
V gene: TRBV12-3/TRBV12-4
J gene: TRBJ2-7
D gene: TRBD2
CDR3 protein: CASSVAGGPDEQYF
CDR3 DNA: TGTGCCAGCAGTGTAGCGGGAGGGCCCGACGAGCAGTACTTC

clone size: many
V gene: TRBV3-2
J gene: TRBJ2-7
D gene: NA
CDR3 protein: CASSQVRVYEQYF
CDR3 DNA: TGTGCCAGCAGCCAAGTCAGAGTCTACGAGCAGTACTTC

clone size: many
V gene: TRBV7-9
J gene: TRBJ2-3
D gene: TRBD1
CDR3 protein: CASSLPLRDRDLDTQYF
CDR3 DNA: TGTGCCAGCAGCTTACCTCTACGGGACAGGGACCTAGATACGCAGTATTTT

clone size: many
V gene: TRBV14
J gene: TRBJ2-7
D gene: TRBD1
CDR3 protein: CASSQMGQGPVNEQYF
CDR3 DNA: TGTGCCAGCAGCCAGATGGGACAGGGGCCAGTCAACGAGCAGTACTTC

clone size: many
V gene: TRBV20-1
J gene: TRBJ2-7
D gene: TRBD2
CDR3 protein: CSALDQGTSGSLNYEQYF
CDR3 DNA: TGCAGTGCCTTAGATCAGGGGACTAGCGGGAGTCTGAACTACGAGCAGTACTTC

clone size: NA
V gene: TRBV2
J gene: TRBJ2-4
D gene: NA
CDR3 protein: CASSPGPGEENIQYF
CDR3 DNA: TGTGCCAGCAGTCCCGGGCCGGGAGAGGAAAACATTCAGTACTTC

clone size: many
V gene: TRBV27
J gene: TRBJ2-1
D gene: TRBD1
CDR3 protein: CASSLHTGTGNYNEQFF
CDR3 DNA: TGTGCCAGCAGTCTGCATACCGGGACAGGGAACTACAATGAGCAGTTCTTC

clone size: NA
V gene: TRBV7-3
J gene: TRBJ2-1
D gene: TRBD2
CDR3 protein: CASSLTDSGTSGRAPYNEQFF
CDR3 DNA: TGTGCCAGCAGCTTGACAGACTCCGGGACTAGCGGGAGGGCCCCCTACAATGAGCAGTTCTTC

clone size: many
V gene: TRBV11-2
J gene: TRBJ2-2
D gene: TRBD2
CDR3 protein: CASRAGLAANTGELFF
CDR3 DNA: TGTGCCAGCAGGGCAGGTCTAGCGGCTAACACCGGGGAGCTGTTTTTT

clone size: many
V gene: TRBV3-1
J gene: TRBJ2-7
D gene: TRBD1
CDR3 protein: CASSQSDRGYEQYF
CDR3 DNA: TGTGCCAGCAGCCAGTCCGACAGGGGCTACGAGCAGTACTTC

clone size: many
V gene: TRBV2
J gene: TRBJ2-7
D gene: TRBD2
CDR3 protein: CASGRDGYEQYF
CDR3 DNA: TGTGCCAGCGGGAGGGACGGATACGAGCAGTACTTC

clone size: many
V gene: TRBV12-3/TRBV12-4
J gene: TRBJ2-7
D gene: TRBD2
CDR3 protein: CASSLLTSGSEQYF
CDR3 DNA: TGTGCCAGCAGTTTGCTAACTAGCGGGAGTGAGCAGTACTTC

clone size: NA
V gene: TRBV30
J gene: TRBJ2-3
D gene: NA
CDR3 protein: CAWSVGRGRTDTQYF
CDR3 DNA: TGTGCCTGGAGTGTAGGTAGGGGGAGGACAGATACGCAGTATTTT

clone size: many
V gene: TRBV6-6
J gene: TRBJ2-5
D gene: NA
CDR3 protein: CASSGRQETQYF
CDR3 DNA: TGTGCCAGCAGTGGTCGGCAAGAGACCCAGTACTTC

clone size: NA
V gene: TRBV2
J gene: TRBJ2-3
D gene: NA
CDR3 protein: CASSSQPSTDTQYF
CDR3 DNA: TGTGCCAGCAGTTCCCAGCCCAGCACAGATACGCAGTATTTT

clone size: many
V gene: TRBV7-7
J gene: TRBJ2-1
D gene: TRBD1
CDR3 protein: CASSFDRVGYNEQFF
CDR3 DNA: TGTGCCAGCAGCTTCGACAGGGTTGGGTACAATGAGCAGTTCTTC

clone size: NA
V gene: TRBV12-3/TRBV12-4
J gene: TRBJ2-1
D gene: NA
CDR3 protein: CASSDEGRNLYNEQFF
CDR3 DNA: TGTGCCAGCAGTGACGAGGGCCGTAACCTTTACAATGAGCAGTTCTTC

clone size: NA
V gene: TRBV27
J gene: TRBJ2-1
D gene: TRBD2
CDR3 protein: CASSPVAGGTTSYNEQFF
CDR3 DNA: TGTGCCAGCAGTCCCGTAGCGGGAGGGACAACCTCCTACAATGAGCAGTTCTTC

clone size: NA
V gene: TRBV19
J gene: TRBJ2-7
D gene: NA
CDR3 protein: CASSWGTASYEQYF
CDR3 DNA: TGTGCCAGTAGTTGGGGGACTGCTTCCTACGAGCAGTACTTC

clone size: many
V gene: TRBV20-1
J gene: TRBJ2-1
D gene: NA
CDR3 protein: CSARVPRTYNEQFF
CDR3 DNA: TGCAGTGCTAGAGTTCCGAGAACTTACAATGAGCAGTTCTTC

clone size: NA
V gene: TRBV6-6
J gene: TRBJ1-4
D gene: TRBD1
CDR3 protein: CASSFTGGVGEKLFF
CDR3 DNA: TGTGCCAGCAGTTTTACAGGGGGAGTCGGTGAAAAACTGTTTTTT

clone size: few
V gene: TRBV30
J gene: TRBJ2-1
D gene: TRBD2
CDR3 protein: CAWSVGLAGVRNEQFF
CDR3 DNA: TGTGCCTGGAGTGTAGGGCTAGCGGGAGTTCGCAATGAGCAGTTCTTC

clone size: few
V gene: TRBV14
J gene: TRBJ2-2
D gene: NA
CDR3 protein: CASSEDHYTGELFF
CDR3 DNA: TGTGCCAGCAGCGAGGACCATTACACCGGGGAGCTGTTTTTT

clone size: NA
V gene: TRBV6-6
J gene: TRBJ1-1
D gene: NA
CDR3 protein: CASSPGSQAFF
CDR3 DNA: TGTGCCAGCAGTCCGGGATCCCAAGCTTTCTTT

clone size: NA
V gene: TRBV29-1
J gene: TRBJ2-3
D gene: TRBD1
CDR3 protein: CSVDSRGPGTDTQYF
CDR3 DNA: TGCAGCGTTGATAGCAGGGGGCCAGGCACAGATACGCAGTATTTT

clone size: many
V gene: TRBV2
J gene: TRBJ2-2
D gene: NA
CDR3 protein: CASSGVELNTGELFF
CDR3 DNA: TGTGCCAGCAGTGGGGTGGAATTGAACACCGGGGAGCTGTTTTTT

clone size: many
V gene: TRBV12-3/TRBV12-4
J gene: TRBJ2-1
D gene: TRBD2
CDR3 protein: CASSRLAGGGYNEQFF
CDR3 DNA: TGTGCCAGCAGTCGACTAGCGGGAGGGGGGTACAATGAGCAGTTCTTC

clone size: NA
V gene: TRBV4-2
J gene: TRBJ2-5
D gene: TRBD2
CDR3 protein: CASSQDTSGSPQETQYF
CDR3 DNA: TGTGCCAGCAGCCAAGATACTAGCGGGAGTCCCCAAGAGACCCAGTACTTC

clone size: few
V gene: TRBV3-1
J gene: TRBJ1-6
D gene: TRBD1
CDR3 protein: CASSLATGGNSPRHF
CDR3 DNA: TGTGCCAGCAGCCTGGCAACAGGGGGCAATTCACCCCGCCACTTT

clone size: many
V gene: TRBV6-5
J gene: TRBJ1-2
D gene: NA
CDR3 protein: CASSIGQTYGYTF
CDR3 DNA: TGTGCCAGCAGCATCGGACAGACTTATGGCTACACCTTC

clone size: many
V gene: TRBV20-1
J gene: TRBJ2-7
D gene: TRBD1
CDR3 protein: CSARDFGRTGGYEQYF
CDR3 DNA: TGCAGTGCTAGAGATTTTGGGAGGACAGGGGGCTACGAGCAGTACTTC

clone size: many
V gene: TRBV20-1
J gene: TRBJ2-7
D gene: TRBD2
CDR3 protein: CSASETSGSGTYEQYF
CDR3 DNA: TGCAGTGCTAGTGAGACTAGCGGGAGCGGCACCTACGAGCAGTACTTC

clone size: many
V gene: TRBV3-1
J gene: TRBJ2-7
D gene: TRBD1
CDR3 protein: CASSRQGASYEQYF
CDR3 DNA: TGTGCCAGCAGCCGACAGGGGGCTTCCTACGAGCAGTACTTC

clone size: few
V gene: TRBV6-2/TRBV6-3
J gene: TRBJ1-5
D gene: NA
CDR3 protein: CASSIREQEFIANQPQHF
CDR3 DNA: TGTGCCAGCAGTATAAGAGAACAGGAGTTCATAGCAAATCAGCCCCAGCATTTT

clone size: many
V gene: TRBV18
J gene: TRBJ2-2
D gene: TRBD2
CDR3 protein: CASSPRTSPGGELFF
CDR3 DNA: TGTGCCAGCTCACCAAGGACTAGCCCCGGGGGGGAGCTGTTTTTT

clone size: many
V gene: TRBV5-1
J gene: TRBJ2-7
D gene: TRBD2
CDR3 protein: CASSLARGVSYEQYF
CDR3 DNA: TGCGCCAGCAGCTTGGCCCGGGGGGTCTCCTACGAGCAGTACTTC